This TCR beta chain was profiled in a study of Graves' ophthalmopathy and Graves' hyperthyroidism. RNA transcripts provided the template for amplifying TCR beta CDR3 regions. HTBI primers served in a first-round RT-PCR, which a second-round multiplex PCR followed. TCRdb itself ran the multiplex PCR reads through MiXCR, one entry per CDR3 protein. This sample carries about 16,000 distinct CDR3 sequences, roughly 46% of them seen once, and the ten largest clones take about 25%. Losses at the gene ends were 10 bases for V and 11 bases for J; bases not matched to a gene: 11. The CDR3 extends over 12 amino acids. Germline lookup yields CDR1 SNHLY and CDR2 FYNNEI. The authors diagnosed from clinical symptoms, serum thyroxine, TRAb, thyroid ultrasound and orbital computed tomography.

The source material was peripheral blood. The chain is built from TRBV2 and TRBJ1-5, with 7 bases aligning to TRBD1. The sequence came from a woman aged 40-49 years with stable Graves' hyperthyroidism. The CDR3 loop reads CATYRGEETQHF. In nucleotides, the CDR3 is TGTGCCACCTACAGGGGAGAGGAGACCCAGCATTTT.